This is a list of T cell receptor beta chains from one sample in a study of early T cells in non-severe SARS-CoV-2 infection. TCRdb re-called the 5' RACE reads through MiXCR, storing one row per CDR3 protein. Counted here are around 84,000 distinct CDR3 sequences, about an eighth occurring once; the ten biggest clones make up roughly 7%. The sample was whole blood. These receptor sequences come from an adult who was a healthcare worker with PCR-confirmed SARS-CoV-2 infection or an uninfected control (not recorded which). CDR3s include the opening cysteine and the closing phenylalanine or tryptophan. The D gene is left open where the match is weak. The size of a clone is reported for some rows only, either as once, few or many, or as a class for expanded clones.

clone_size j_call d_call v_call cdr3_aa cdr3_nt
few TRBJ2-2 . TRBV5-5 CASSPKTGTAAGELFF TGTGCCAGCAGCCCAAAGACAGGAACGGCCGCCGGGGAGCTGTTTTTT
. TRBJ2-7 TRBD1 TRBV10-2 CATLDRAHLTYEQYF TGCGCCACCTTGGACAGGGCCCACCTTACCTACGAGCAGTACTTC
. TRBJ2-1 . TRBV20-1 CSALRDEQFF TGCAGTGCCCTAAGGGATGAGCAGTTCTTC
. TRBJ1-2 . TRBV10-3 CAISERVPGYTF TGTGCCATCAGTGAGCGGGTCCCCGGCTACACCTTC
. TRBJ2-1 . TRBV19 CASSIGLGVKNEQFF TGTGCCAGTAGTATAGGGCTTGGCGTGAAGAATGAGCAGTTCTTC
many TRBJ2-7 TRBD2 TRBV13 CASSGTSGELSYEQYF TGTGCCAGCAGCGGGACTAGCGGGGAACTCTCCTACGAGCAGTACTTC
. TRBJ2-2 TRBD2 TRBV19 CASIAGGLPSGELFF TGTGCCAGTATTGCGGGGGGGCTCCCTTCCGGGGAGCTGTTTTTT
few TRBJ2-7 . TRBV6-5 CASSLRVNYEQYF TGTGCCAGCAGTTTAAGGGTTAACTACGAGCAGTACTTC
. TRBJ2-6 . TRBV7-6 CASSLGSRSGANVLTF TGTGCCAGCAGCTTAGGCAGTCGATCTGGGGCCAACGTCCTGACTTTC
few TRBJ1-5 . TRBV20-1 CSARDPRGGNQPQHF TGCAGTGCTAGAGACCCCAGGGGAGGCAATCAGCCCCAGCATTTT
. TRBJ1-4 . TRBV6-5 CASRSGIRAEKLFF TGTGCCAGCAGATCCGGGATCCGGGCGGAAAAACTGTTTTTT
once TRBJ2-7 TRBD2 TRBV3-1 CASSFLAGATYEQYF TGTGCCAGCAGCTTTCTAGCGGGGGCAACCTACGAGCAGTACTTC
many TRBJ2-7 TRBD2 TRBV23-1 CASGTSGRGYEQYF TGCGCCAGCGGGACTAGCGGGAGGGGGTACGAGCAGTACTTC
few TRBJ2-7 TRBD1 TRBV7-6 CASSAGTGGVYEQYF TGTGCCAGCAGCGCCGGGACAGGGGGCGTCTACGAGCAGTACTTC
few TRBJ1-1 . TRBV2 CASSRTTVNTEAFF TGTGCCAGCAGCCGAACGACAGTGAACACTGAAGCTTTCTTT
. TRBJ2-7 . TRBV7-2 CASSFTGTEQYF TGTGCCAGCAGCTTCACAGGGACCGAGCAGTACTTC
many TRBJ1-1 . TRBV4-1 CASSPGLNTEAFF TGTGCCAGCTCACCAGGGTTGAATACTGAAGCTTTCTTT
. TRBJ2-7 . TRBV20-1 CSARGMTDRYEQYF TGCAGTGCTAGAGGTATGACAGATCGCTACGAGCAGTACTTC
few TRBJ2-2 . TRBV5-6 CASSLGPGELFF TGTGCCAGCAGCTTGGGCCCTGGGGAGCTGTTTTTT
. TRBJ2-7 . TRBV6-5 CASSYRTGPTYEQYF TGTGCCAGCAGTTACCGAACGGGACCTACCTACGAGCAGTACTTC
. TRBJ2-3 . TRBV14 CASSQADYLYTDTQYF TGTGCCAGCAGCCAAGCGGACTACCTCTACACAGATACGCAGTATTTT
. TRBJ2-2 TRBD2 TRBV7-3 CASSFPTAGGPGELFF TGTGCCAGCAGCTTCCCTACAGCGGGAGGGCCCGGGGAGCTGTTTTTT
many TRBJ2-1 . TRBV9 CASSEIGSSYNEQFF TGTGCCAGCAGCGAGATAGGGAGCTCCTACAATGAGCAGTTCTTC
many TRBJ2-5 TRBD1 TRBV5-4 CASSSTGDQETQYF TGTGCCAGCAGCTCCACAGGGGACCAAGAGACCCAGTACTTC
. TRBJ2-7 TRBD2 TRBV19 CASSIGLGLNEQYF TGTGCCAGTAGTATAGGTTTGGGACTAAACGAGCAGTACTTC
. TRBJ2-5 . TRBV29-1 CSVGLGAAETQYF TGCAGCGTGGGCCTCGGGGCCGCGGAGACCCAGTACTTC
few TRBJ1-1 . TRBV30 CAWTKPGGSGRAGAFF TGTGCCTGGACCAAACCCGGGGGGTCTGGTAGGGCGGGAGCTTTCTTT
many TRBJ2-7 . TRBV10-3 CAISEGGGRRDEQYF TGTGCCATCAGTGAGGGAGGGGGGCGAAGGGACGAGCAGTACTTC
. TRBJ2-1 TRBD2 TRBV9 CASSVGGRRSEQFF TGTGCCAGCAGCGTGGGCGGGAGGAGGAGTGAGCAGTTCTTC
many TRBJ2-1 TRBD2 TRBV4-1 CASSHPGTSGRKPYNEQFF TGCGCCAGCAGCCACCCCGGGACTAGCGGGAGGAAGCCCTACAATGAGCAGTTCTTC
. TRBJ2-1 . TRBV18 CASSPFGDSSYNEQFF TGTGCCAGCTCACCTTTCGGGGATAGCTCCTACAATGAGCAGTTCTTC
many TRBJ2-7 TRBD1 TRBV5-5 CASSGQESYEQYF TGTGCCAGCAGCGGACAGGAGTCCTACGAGCAGTACTTC
. TRBJ2-7 TRBD1 TRBV4-1 CASSQTPDRDGEQYF TGCGCCAGCAGCCAAACCCCGGACAGGGATGGGGAGCAGTACTTC
many TRBJ2-7 . TRBV20-1 CSAPKVQRAYEQYF TGCAGTGCACCGAAAGTCCAGCGGGCCTACGAGCAGTACTTC
. TRBJ1-5 . TRBV27 CASSHPDQPQHF TGTGCCAGCAGTCATCCAGATCAGCCCCAGCATTTT
few TRBJ1-5 TRBD1 TRBV7-2 CASSRDRVVNQPQHF TGTGCCAGCAGCCGGGACAGGGTAGTCAATCAGCCCCAGCATTTT
. TRBJ2-1 . TRBV20-1 CSARDPGRNHNEQFF TGCAGTGCTAGAGATCCCGGGAGAAACCACAATGAGCAGTTCTTC
few TRBJ1-2 . TRBV6-5 CASSYKGANYGYTF TGTGCCAGCAGTTACAAGGGAGCGAACTATGGCTACACCTTC
many TRBJ2-7 . TRBV24-1 CATSDPRGRSYEQYF TGTGCCACCAGTGACCCCCGAGGGAGGTCCTACGAGCAGTACTTC
few TRBJ2-7 . TRBV5-1 CASSLVAGTDEQYF TGCGCCAGCAGCTTGGTCGCGGGCACCGACGAGCAGTACTTC
few TRBJ2-5 TRBD2 TRBV18 CASSPPSELAGVETQYF TGTGCCAGCTCACCACCGTCGGAACTAGCGGGAGTAGAGACCCAGTACTTC
few TRBJ2-3 TRBD2 TRBV19 CASSIQRGSTDTQYF TGTGCCAGTAGTATACAGCGGGGAAGCACAGATACGCAGTATTTT
. TRBJ2-3 TRBD2 TRBV7-2 CASSFNAPTSGDTQYF TGTGCCAGCAGCTTTAATGCCCCGACTAGCGGAGATACGCAGTATTTT
few TRBJ2-1 TRBD1 TRBV7-2 CASRPTGGRHNEQFF TGTGCCAGCAGGCCTACAGGGGGCCGTCACAATGAGCAGTTCTTC
once TRBJ2-1 TRBD1 TRBV6-1 CASSEEGQGFNEEFF TGTGCCAGCAGTGAAGAGGGACAGGGATTCAATGAGGAGTTCTTC
. TRBJ2-1 . TRBV28 CASSETGSEQFF TGTGCCAGCAGTGAGACTGGCAGTGAGCAGTTCTTC
many TRBJ2-3 . TRBV28 CASSKGSTSTDTQYF TGTGCCAGCAGTAAAGGGAGTACGAGCACAGATACGCAGTATTTT
few TRBJ2-2 . TRBV20-1 CSAKLTGELFF TGCAGTGCTAAGCTAACCGGGGAGCTGTTTTTT
many TRBJ1-2 . TRBV2 CASSDAGRNGYTF TGTGCCAGCAGTGATGCAGGGAGGAATGGCTACACCTTC
many TRBJ2-5 . TRBV28 CASSLSRDGRRETQYF TGTGCCAGCAGTCTCTCCCGCGACGGCCGGAGAGAGACCCAGTACTTC
. TRBJ2-2 . TRBV21-1 CASSKRETVCSGTGELFF TGTGCCAGCAGCAAGAGGGAAACGGTCTGTAGCGGGACCGGGGAGCTGTTTTTT
. TRBJ2-1 . TRBV4-1 CASSRIASRAYNEQFF TGCGCCAGCAGCCGCATAGCGTCCCGCGCCTACAATGAGCAGTTCTTC
many TRBJ1-5 TRBD1 TRBV10-3 CAISRGSGGVEQPQHF TGTGCCATCAGCAGGGGGAGCGGGGGCGTTGAACAGCCCCAGCATTTT
few TRBJ1-2 . TRBV11-2 CASSLGSGSYGYTF TGTGCCAGCAGCTTAGGATCGGGCAGCTATGGCTACACCTTC
. TRBJ2-7 . TRBV27 CASSLSQSYEQYF TGTGCCAGCAGTTTATCCCAATCCTACGAGCAGTACTTC
many TRBJ2-1 TRBD2 TRBV28 CASRPRTSGSYNEQFF TGTGCCAGCAGACCACGGACTAGCGGGAGCTACAATGAGCAGTTCTTC
many TRBJ2-1 TRBD1 TRBV18 CASSPGTGAYNEQFF TGTGCCAGCTCACCCGGGACAGGGGCCTACAATGAGCAGTTCTTC
. TRBJ2-5 . TRBV4-1 CASSYRQAPQETQYF TGCGCCAGCAGCTATCGACAGGCGCCTCAAGAGACCCAGTACTTC
many TRBJ2-3 TRBD2 TRBV11-2 CASSFLAGGSTDTQYF TGTGCCAGCAGCTTCTTAGCGGGAGGTAGCACAGATACGCAGTATTTT
few TRBJ2-1 TRBD2 TRBV29-1 CSVEGAGLADYNEQFF TGCAGCGTAGAAGGAGCCGGACTAGCGGACTACAATGAGCAGTTCTTC